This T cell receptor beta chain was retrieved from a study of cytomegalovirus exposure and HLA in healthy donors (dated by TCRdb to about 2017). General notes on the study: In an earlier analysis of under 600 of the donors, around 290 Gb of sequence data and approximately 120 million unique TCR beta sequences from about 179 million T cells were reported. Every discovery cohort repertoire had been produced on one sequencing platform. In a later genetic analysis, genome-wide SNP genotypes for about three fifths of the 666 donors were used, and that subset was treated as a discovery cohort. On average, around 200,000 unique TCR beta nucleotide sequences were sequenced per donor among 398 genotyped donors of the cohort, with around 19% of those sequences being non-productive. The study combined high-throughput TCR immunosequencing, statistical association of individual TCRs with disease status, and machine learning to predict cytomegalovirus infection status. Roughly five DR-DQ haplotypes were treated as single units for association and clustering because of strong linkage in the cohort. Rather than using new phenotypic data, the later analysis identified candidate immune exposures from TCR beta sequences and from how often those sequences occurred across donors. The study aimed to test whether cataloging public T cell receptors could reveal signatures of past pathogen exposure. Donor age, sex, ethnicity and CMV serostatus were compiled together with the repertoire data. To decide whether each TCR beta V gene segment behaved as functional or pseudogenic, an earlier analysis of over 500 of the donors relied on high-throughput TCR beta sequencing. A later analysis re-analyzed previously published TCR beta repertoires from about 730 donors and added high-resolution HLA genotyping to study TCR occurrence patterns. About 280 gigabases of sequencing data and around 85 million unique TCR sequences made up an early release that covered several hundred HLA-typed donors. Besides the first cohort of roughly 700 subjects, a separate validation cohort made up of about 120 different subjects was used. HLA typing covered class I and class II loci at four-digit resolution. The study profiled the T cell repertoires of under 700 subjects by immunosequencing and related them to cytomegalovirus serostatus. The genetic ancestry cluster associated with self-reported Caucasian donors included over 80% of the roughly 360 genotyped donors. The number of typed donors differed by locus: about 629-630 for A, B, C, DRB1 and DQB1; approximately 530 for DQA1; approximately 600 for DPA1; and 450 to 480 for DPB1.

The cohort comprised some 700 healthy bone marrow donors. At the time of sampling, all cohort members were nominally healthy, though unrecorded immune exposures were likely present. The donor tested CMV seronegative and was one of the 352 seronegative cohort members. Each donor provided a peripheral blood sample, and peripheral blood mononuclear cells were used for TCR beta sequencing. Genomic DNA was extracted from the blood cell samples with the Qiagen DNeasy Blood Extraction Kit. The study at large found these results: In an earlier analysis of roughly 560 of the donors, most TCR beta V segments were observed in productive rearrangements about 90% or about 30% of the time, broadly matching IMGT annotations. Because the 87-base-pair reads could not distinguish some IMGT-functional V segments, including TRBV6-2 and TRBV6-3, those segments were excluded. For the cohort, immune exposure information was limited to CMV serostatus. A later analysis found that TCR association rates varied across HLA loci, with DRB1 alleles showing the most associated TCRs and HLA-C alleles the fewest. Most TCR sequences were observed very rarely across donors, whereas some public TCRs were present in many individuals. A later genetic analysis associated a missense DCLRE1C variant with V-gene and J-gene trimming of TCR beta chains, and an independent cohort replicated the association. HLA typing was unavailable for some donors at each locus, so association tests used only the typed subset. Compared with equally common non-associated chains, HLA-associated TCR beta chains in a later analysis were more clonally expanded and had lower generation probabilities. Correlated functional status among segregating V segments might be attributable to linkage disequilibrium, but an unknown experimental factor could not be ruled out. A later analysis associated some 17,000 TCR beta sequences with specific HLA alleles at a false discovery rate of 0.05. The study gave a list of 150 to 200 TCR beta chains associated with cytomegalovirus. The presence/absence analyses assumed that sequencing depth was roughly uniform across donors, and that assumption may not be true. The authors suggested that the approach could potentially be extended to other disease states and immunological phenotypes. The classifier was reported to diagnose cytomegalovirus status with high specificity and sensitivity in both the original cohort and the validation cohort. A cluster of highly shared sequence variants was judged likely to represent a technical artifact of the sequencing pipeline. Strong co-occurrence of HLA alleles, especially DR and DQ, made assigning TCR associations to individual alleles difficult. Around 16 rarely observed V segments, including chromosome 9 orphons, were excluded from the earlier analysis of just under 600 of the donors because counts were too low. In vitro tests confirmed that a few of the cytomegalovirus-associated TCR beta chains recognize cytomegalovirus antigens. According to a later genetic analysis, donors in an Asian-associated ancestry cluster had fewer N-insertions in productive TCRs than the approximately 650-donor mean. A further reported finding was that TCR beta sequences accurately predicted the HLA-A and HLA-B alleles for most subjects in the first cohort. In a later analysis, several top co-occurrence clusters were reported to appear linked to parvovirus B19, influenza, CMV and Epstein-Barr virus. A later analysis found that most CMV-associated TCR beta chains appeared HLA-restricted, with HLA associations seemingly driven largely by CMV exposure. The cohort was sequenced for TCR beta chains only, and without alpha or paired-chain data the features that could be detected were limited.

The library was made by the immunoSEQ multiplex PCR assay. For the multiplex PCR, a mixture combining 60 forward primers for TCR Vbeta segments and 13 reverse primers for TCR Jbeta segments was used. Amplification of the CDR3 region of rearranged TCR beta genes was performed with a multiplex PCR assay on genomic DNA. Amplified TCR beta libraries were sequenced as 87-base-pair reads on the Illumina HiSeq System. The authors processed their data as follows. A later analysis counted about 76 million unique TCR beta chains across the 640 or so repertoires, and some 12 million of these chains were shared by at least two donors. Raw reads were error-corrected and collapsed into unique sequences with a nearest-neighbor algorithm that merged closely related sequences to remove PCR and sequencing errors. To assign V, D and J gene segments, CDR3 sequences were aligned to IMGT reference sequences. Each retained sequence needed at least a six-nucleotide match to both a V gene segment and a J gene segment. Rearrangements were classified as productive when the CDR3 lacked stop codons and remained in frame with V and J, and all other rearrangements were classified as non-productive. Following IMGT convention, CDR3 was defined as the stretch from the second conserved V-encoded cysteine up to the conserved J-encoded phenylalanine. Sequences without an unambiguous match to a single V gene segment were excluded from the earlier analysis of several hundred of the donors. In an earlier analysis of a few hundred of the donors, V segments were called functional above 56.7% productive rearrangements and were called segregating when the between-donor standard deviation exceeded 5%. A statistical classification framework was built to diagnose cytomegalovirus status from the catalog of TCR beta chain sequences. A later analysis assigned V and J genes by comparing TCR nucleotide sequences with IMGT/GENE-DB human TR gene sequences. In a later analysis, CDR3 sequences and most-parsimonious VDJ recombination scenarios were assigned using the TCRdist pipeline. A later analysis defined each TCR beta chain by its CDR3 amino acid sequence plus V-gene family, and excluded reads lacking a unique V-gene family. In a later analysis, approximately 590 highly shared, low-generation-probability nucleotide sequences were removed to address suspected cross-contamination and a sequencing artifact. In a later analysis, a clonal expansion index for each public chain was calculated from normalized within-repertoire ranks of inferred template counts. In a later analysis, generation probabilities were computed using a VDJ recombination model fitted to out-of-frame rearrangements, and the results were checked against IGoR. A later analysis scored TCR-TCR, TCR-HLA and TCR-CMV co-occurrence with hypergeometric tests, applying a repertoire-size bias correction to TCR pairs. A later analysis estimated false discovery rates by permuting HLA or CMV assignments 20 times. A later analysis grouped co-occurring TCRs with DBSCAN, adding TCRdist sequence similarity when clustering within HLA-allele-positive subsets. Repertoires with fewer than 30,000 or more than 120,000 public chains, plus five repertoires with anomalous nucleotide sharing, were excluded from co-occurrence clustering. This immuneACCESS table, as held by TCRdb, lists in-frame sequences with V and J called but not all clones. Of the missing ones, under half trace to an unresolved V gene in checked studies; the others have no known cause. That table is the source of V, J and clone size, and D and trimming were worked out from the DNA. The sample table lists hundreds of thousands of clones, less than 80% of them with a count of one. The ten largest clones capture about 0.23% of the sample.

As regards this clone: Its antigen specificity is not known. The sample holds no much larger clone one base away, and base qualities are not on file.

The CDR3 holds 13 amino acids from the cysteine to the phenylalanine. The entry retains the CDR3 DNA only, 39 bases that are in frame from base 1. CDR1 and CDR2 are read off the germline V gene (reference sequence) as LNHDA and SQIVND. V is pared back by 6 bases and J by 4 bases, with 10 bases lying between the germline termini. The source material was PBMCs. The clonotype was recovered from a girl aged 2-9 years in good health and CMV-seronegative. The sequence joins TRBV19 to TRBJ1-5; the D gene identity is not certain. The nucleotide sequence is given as TGTGCCAGTAGATCTGACTTAAATCAGCCCCAGCATTTT. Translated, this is CASRSDLNQPQHF.